This T cell receptor beta chain was recorded in a study of cytomegalovirus exposure and HLA in healthy donors. Broader study findings: An assumption of roughly uniform sequencing depth across donors underlay the presence/absence analyses.

The germline CDR1 and CDR2 sequences are MNHEY and SMNVEV (reference sequence). The CDR3 runs 15 residues. Between the trimmed V and J ends, which lost 5 bases and 5 bases, there was a span of 18 bases. 13 Jbeta primers and 60 Vbeta primers were used for the PCR. Assay used: immunoSEQ multiplex PCR; TCRdb lists only in-frame clones, some missing. The profile shows roughly 92,000 clones, 81% of them singletons. On this clone: What it binds is unknown.

The TCR sequence derives from a woman in her sixties or seventies in good health and CMV-seropositive. The V call is TRBV27, the J call TRBJ2-5; D may be TRBD2 (6 bases). The specimen was PBMCs. The CDR3 reads CASSPMEGLRETQYF. The CDR3 DNA sequence: TGTGCCAGCAGTCCCATGGAGGGCCTCAGGGAGACCCAGTACTTC.